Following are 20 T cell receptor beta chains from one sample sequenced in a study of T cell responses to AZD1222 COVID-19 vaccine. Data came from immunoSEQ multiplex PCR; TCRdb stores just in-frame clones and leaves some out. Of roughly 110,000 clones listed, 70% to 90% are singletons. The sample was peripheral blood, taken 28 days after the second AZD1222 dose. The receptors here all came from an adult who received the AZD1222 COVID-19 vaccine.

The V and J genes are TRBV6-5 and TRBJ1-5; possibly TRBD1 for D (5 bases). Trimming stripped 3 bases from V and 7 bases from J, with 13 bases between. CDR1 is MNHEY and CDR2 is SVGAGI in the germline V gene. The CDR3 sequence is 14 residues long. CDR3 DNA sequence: TGTGCCAGCAGTTATGGGGGGGAGGGGCAGCCCCAGCATTTT. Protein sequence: CASSYGGEGQPQHF.

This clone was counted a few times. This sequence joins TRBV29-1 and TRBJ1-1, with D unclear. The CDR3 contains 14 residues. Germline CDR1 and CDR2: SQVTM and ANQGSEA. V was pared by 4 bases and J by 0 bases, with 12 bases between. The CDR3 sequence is CSVATPELNTEAFF. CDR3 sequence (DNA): TGCAGCGTTGCCACCCCCGAGTTGAACACTGAAGCTTTCTTT.

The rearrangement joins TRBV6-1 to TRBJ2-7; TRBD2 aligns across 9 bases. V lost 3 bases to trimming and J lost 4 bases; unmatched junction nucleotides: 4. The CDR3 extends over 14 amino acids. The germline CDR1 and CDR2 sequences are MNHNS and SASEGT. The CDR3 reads CASSERGGTYEQYF. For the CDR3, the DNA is TGTGCCAGCAGTGAGCGGGGGGGCACTTACGAGCAGTACTTC.

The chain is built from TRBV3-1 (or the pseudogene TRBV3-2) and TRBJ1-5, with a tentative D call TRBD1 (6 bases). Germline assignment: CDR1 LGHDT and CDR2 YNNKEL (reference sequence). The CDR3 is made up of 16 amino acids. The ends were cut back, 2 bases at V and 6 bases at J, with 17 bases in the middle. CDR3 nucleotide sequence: TGTGCCAGCAGCCAATCTGGGGGCGGGTTGGTTCAGCCCCAGCATTTT. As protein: CASSQSGGGLVQPQHF.

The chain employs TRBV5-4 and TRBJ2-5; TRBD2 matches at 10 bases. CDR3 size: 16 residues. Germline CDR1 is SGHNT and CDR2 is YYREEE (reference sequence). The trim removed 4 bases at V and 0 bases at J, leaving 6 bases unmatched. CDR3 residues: CASSPAGGPDQETQYF. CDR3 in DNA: TGTGCCAGCAGCCCAGCGGGGGGGCCCGACCAAGAGACCCAGTACTTC.

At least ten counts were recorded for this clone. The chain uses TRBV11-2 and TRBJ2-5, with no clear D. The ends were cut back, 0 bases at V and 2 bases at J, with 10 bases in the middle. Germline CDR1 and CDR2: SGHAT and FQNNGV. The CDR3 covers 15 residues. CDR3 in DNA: TGTGCCAGCAGCTTAGATAACACAGTGCAAGAGACCCAGTACTTC. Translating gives CASSLDNTVQETQYF.

The CDR3 DNA reads TGTGCCAGCAGCTTAGGGGTTAATGAAAAACTGTTTTTT. Protein: CASSLGVNEKLFF. The chain couples TRBV7-9 to TRBJ1-4; D uncertain. The length of the CDR3 is 13 residues. V lost 1 base and J 4 bases, leaving 4 bases between the germline ends. CDR1 is SEHNR and CDR2 is FQNEAQ in the germline V gene (reference sequence).

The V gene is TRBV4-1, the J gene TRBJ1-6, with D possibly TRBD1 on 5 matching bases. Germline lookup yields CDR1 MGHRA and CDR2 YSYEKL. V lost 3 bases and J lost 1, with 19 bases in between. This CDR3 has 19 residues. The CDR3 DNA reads TGCGCCAGCAGCCATTTCGACAGCCCTTGGATGTCCTATAATTCACCCCTCCACTTT. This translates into CASSHFDSPWMSYNSPLHF.

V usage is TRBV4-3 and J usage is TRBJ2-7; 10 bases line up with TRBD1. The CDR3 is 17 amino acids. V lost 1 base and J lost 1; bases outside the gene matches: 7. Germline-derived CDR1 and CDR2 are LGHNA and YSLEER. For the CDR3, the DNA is TGCGCCAGCAGCCAAGGGCCCTGGACAGGGGGATCCTACGAGCAGTACTTC. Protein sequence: CASSQGPWTGGSYEQYF.

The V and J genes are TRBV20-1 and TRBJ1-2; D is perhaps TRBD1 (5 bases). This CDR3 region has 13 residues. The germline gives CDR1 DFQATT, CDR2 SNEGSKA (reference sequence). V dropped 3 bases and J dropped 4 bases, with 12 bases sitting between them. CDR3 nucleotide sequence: TGCAGTGCTAGTGGGACGGTTACCTATGGCTACACCTTC. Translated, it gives CSASGTVTYGYTF.

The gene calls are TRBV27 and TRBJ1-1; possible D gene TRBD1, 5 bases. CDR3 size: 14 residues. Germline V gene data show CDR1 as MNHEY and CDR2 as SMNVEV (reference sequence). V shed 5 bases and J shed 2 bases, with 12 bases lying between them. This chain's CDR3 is CASSPWGVNTEAFF. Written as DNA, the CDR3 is TGTGCCAGCAGTCCTTGGGGGGTCAACACTGAAGCTTTCTTT.

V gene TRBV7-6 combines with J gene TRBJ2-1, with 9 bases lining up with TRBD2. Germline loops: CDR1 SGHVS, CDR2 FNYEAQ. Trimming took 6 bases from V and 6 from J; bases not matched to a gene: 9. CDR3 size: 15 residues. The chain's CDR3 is CASSPTTSGLNEQFF. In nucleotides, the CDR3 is TGTGCCAGCAGTCCAACGACTAGCGGACTCAATGAGCAGTTCTTC.

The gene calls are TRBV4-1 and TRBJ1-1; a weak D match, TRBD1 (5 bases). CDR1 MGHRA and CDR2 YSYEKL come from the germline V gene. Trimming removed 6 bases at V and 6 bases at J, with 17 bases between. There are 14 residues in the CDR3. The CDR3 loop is CASSSGMGKSEAFF. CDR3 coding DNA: TGCGCCAGCAGTTCAGGGATGGGTAAGTCTGAAGCTTTCTTT.

For the CDR3, the DNA is TGTGCCAGCAGTTTCCCCTCGACAGGGTTGGGGCACGAGCAGTACTTC. Amino acid sequence: CASSFPSTGLGHEQYF. The rearrangement links TRBV28 to TRBJ2-7; 7 nucleotides match TRBD1. Germline lookup yields CDR1 MDHEN and CDR2 SYDVKM. The trim removed 3 bases at V and 5 bases at J, leaving 13 bases unmatched. The CDR3 is 16 residues long.

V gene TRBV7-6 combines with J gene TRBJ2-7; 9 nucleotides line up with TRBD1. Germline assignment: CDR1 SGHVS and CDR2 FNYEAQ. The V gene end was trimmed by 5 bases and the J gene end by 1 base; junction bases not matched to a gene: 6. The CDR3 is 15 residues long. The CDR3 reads CASSTGTGISYEQYF. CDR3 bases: TGTGCCAGCAGCACCGGGACAGGGATTTCCTACGAGCAGTACTTC.

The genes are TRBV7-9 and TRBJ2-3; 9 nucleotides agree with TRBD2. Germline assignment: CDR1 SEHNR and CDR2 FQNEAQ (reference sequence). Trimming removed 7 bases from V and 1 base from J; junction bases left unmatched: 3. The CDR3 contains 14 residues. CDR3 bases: TGTGCCAGCATGAGGACTAGCGGCACAGATACGCAGTATTTT. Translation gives CASMRTSGTDTQYF.

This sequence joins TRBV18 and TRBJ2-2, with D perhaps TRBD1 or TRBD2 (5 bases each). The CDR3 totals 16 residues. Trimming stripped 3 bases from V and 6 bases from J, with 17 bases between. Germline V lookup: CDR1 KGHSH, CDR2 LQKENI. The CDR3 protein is CASSPPGRRDSGELFF. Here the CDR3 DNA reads TGTGCCAGCTCACCTCCGGGACGGCGCGATTCCGGGGAGCTGTTTTTT.

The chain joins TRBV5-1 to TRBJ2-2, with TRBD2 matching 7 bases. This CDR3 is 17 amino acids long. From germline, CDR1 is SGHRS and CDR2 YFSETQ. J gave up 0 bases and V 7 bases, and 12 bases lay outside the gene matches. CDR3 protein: CASSSGTTSANTGELFF. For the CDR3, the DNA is TGCGCCAGCTCCTCCGGGACTACCTCCGCGAACACCGGGGAGCTGTTTTTT.

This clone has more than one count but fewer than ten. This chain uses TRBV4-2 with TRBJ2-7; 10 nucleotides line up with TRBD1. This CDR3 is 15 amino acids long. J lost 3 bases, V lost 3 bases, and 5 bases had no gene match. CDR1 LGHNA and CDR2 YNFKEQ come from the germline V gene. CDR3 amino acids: CASSQPGQGYYEQYF. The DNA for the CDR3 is TGTGCCAGCAGCCAGCCGGGACAGGGGTACTACGAGCAGTACTTC.

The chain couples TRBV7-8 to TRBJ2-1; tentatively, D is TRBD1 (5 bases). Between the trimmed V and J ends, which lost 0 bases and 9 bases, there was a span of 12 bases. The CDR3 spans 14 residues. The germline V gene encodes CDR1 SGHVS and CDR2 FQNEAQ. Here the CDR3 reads CASSLASLGPEQFF. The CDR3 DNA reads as TGTGCCAGCAGCTTAGCGTCCCTGGGGCCTGAGCAGTTCTTC.